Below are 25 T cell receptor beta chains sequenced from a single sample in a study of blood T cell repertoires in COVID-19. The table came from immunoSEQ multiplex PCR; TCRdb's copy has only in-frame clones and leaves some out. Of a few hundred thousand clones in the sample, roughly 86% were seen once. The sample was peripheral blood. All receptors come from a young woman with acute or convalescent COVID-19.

DNA of the CDR3: TGTGCCAGCAGCCCGACAGGGAGGATGAACACTGAAGCTTTCTTT. Protein product: CASSPTGRMNTEAFF. The chain couples TRBV5-6 to TRBJ1-1; 7 positions agree with TRBD1. The CDR3 is 15 residues long. The V gene end was trimmed by 4 bases and the J gene end by 0 bases; junction bases not matched to a gene: 6. CDR1 and CDR2 from the germline V gene are SGHDT and YYEEEE.

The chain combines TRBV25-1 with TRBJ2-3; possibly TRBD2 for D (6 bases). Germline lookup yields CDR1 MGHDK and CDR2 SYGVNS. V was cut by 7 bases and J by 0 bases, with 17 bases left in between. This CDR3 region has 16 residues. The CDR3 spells CASNSRREESTDTQYF. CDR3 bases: TGTGCCAGCAATTCGAGGAGGGAAGAGAGCACAGATACGCAGTATTTT.

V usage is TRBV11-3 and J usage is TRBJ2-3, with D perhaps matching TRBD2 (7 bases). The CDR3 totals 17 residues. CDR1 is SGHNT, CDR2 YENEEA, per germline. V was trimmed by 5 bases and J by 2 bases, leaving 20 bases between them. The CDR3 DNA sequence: TGTGCCAGCAGCCCCGGCGCGGCGGGGGCCCCCACAGATACGCAGTATTTT. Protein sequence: CASSPGAAGAPTDTQYF.

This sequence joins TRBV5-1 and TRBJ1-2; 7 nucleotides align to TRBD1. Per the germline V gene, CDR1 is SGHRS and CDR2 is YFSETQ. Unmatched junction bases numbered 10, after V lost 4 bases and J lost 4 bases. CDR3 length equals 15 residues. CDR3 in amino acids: CASSQGTAELYGYTF. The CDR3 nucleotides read TGCGCCAGCAGCCAAGGGACAGCGGAGCTCTATGGCTACACCTTC.

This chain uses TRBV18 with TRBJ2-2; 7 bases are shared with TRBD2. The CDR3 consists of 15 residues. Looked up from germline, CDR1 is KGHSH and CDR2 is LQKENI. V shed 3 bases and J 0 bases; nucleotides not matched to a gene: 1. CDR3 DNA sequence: TGTGCCAGCTCACCGGGACTACCGAACACCGGGGAGCTGTTTTTT. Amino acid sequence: CASSPGLPNTGELFF.

CDR3 sequence reads: CASSTDGGVGYGYTF. The CDR3 nucleotides are TGTGCCAGCAGCACCGACGGGGGGGTAGGCTATGGCTACACCTTC. V usage is TRBV7-8 and J usage is TRBJ1-2; TRBD1 is a possible D gene (5 bases). V gave up 5 bases and J gave up 4 bases, with 17 bases separating them. Per germline, CDR1 SGHVS and CDR2 FQNEAQ. CDR3 length: 15 residues. The full variable domain, completed using reference TRBV7-8 and TRBJ1-2, is GAGVSQSPRYKVAKRGQDVALRCDPISGHVSLFWYQQALGQGPEFLTYFQNEAQLDKSGLPSDRFFAERPEGSVSTLKIQRTQQEDSAVYLCASSTDGGVGYGYTFGSGTRLTVV.

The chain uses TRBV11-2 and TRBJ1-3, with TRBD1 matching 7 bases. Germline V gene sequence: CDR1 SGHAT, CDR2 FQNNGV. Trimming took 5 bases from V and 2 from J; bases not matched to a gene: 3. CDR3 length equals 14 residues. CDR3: CASSLDRAGNTIYF. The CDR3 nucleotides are TGTGCCAGCAGCCTCGACAGGGCTGGAAACACCATATATTTT.

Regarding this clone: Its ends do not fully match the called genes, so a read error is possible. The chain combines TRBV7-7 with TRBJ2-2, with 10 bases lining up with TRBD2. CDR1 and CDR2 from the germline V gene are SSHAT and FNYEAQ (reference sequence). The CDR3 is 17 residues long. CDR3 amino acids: CASSLLELAGVPGELFF. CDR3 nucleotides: TGTGCTAGCAGCTTATTGGAGCTAGCGGGAGTCCCCGGGGAGCTGTTTTTT.

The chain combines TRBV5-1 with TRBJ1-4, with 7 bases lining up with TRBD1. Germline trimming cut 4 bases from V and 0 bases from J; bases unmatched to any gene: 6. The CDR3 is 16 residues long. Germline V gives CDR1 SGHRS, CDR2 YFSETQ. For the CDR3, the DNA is TGCGCCAGCAGCCCGGAGGGGACAGCAACTAATGAAAAACTGTTTTTT. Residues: CASSPEGTATNEKLFF.

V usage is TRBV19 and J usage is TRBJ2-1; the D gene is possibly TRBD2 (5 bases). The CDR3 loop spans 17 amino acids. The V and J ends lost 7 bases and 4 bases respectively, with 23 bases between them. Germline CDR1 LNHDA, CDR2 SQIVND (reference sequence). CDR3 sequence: CASMSIASGISYNEQFF. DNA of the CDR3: TGTGCCAGTATGAGTATAGCAAGCGGAATATCGTACAATGAGCAGTTCTTC.

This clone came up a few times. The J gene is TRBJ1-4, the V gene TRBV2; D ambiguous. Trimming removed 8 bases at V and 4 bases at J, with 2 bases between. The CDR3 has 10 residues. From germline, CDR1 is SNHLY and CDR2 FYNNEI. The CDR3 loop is CASRNEKLFF. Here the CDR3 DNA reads TGTGCCAGCCGTAATGAAAAACTGTTTTTT.

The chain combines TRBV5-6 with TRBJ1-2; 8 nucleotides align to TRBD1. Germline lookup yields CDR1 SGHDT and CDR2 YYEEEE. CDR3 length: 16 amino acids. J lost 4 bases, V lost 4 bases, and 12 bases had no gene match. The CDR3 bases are TGTGCCAGCAGCATAACACAGGGGGTGTTGAGCTATGGCTACACCTTC. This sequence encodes CASSITQGVLSYGYTF.

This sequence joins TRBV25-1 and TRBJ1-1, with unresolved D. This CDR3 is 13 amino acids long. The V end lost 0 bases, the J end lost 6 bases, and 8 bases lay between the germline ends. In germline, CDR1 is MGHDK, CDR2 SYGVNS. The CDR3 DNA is TGTGCCAGCAGTGAATATAGTCGCGCTGAAGCTTTCTTT. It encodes CASSEYSRAEAFF.

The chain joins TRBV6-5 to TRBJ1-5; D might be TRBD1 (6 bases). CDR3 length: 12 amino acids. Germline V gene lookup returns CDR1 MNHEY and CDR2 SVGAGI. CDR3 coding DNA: TGTGCGGCGGGGGCTCCCAATCAGCCCCAGCATTTT. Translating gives CAAGAPNQPQHF.

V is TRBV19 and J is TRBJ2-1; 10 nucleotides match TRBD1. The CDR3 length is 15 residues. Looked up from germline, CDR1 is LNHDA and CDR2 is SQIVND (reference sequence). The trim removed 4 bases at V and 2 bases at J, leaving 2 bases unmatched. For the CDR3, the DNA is TGTGCCAGTAGTACCGGACAGGGGGCCTACAATGAGCAGTTCTTC. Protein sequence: CASSTGQGAYNEQFF.

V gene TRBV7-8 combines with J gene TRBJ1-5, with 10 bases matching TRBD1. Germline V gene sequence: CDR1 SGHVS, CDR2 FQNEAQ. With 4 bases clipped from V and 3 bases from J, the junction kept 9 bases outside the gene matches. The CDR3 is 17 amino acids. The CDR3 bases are TGTGCCAGCAGCTCAATAATGGGGACAGGGGCCAATCAGCCCCAGCATTTT. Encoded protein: CASSSIMGTGANQPQHF.

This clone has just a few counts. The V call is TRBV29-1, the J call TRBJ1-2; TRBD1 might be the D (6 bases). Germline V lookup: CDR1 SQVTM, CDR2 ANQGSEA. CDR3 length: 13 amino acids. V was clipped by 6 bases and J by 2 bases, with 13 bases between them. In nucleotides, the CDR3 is TGCAGCGTCCCGACAGGATTCAACTATGGCTACACCTTC. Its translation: CSVPTGFNYGYTF.

The CDR3 DNA reads TGCGCCAGCAGCCAAGAAGGCAGGGGCGGGGGTCAGCCCCAGCATTTT. Protein product: CASSQEGRGGGQPQHF. The chain links TRBV4-1 to TRBJ1-5, with a possible D match to TRBD1 (6 bases). The CDR3 covers 16 residues. V shed 0 bases and J shed 6 bases, with 15 bases lying between them. Germline CDR1 MGHRA, CDR2 YSYEKL.

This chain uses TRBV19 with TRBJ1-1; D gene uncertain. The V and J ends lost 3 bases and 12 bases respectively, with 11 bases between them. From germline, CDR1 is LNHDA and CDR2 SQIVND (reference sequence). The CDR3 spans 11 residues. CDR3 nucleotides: TGTGCCAGTAGTATGGCCGAATCCCCTTTCTTT. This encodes CASSMAESPFF.

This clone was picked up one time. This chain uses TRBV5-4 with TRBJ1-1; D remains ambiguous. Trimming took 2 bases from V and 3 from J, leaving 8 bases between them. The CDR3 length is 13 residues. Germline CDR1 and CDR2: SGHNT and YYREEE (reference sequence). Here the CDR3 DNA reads TGTGCCAGCAGCTTACAGACGTACACTGAAGCTTTCTTT. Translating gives CASSLQTYTEAFF.

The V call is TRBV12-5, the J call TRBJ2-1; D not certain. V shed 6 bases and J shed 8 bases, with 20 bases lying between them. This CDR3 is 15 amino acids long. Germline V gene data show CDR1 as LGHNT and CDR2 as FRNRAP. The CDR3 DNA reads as TGTGCTAGTGGCCGGAGTTCGGCTTTTGTCGATGAGCAGTTCTTC. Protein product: CASGRSSAFVDEQFF.

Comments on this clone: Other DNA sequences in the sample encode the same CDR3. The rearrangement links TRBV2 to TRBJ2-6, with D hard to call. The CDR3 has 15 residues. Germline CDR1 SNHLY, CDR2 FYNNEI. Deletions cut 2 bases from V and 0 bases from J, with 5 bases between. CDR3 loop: CASSERSSGANVLTF. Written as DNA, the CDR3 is TGTGCCAGCAGTGAACGGAGCTCTGGGGCCAACGTCCTGACTTTC.

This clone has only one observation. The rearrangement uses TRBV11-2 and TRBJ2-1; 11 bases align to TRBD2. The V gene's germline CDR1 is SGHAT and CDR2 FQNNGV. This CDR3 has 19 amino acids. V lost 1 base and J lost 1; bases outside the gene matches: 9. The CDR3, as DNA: TGTGCCAGCAGCTTAGCGGCTAGCGGGAGGAGGGGATCCTACAATGAGCAGTTCTTC. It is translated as CASSLAASGRRGSYNEQFF.

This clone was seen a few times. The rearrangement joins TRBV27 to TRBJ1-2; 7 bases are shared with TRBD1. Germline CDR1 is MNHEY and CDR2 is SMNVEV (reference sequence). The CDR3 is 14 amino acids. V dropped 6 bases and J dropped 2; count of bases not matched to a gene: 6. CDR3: CASSKKGQNYGYTF. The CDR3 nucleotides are TGTGCCAGCAGCAAAAAGGGACAGAACTATGGCTACACCTTC.

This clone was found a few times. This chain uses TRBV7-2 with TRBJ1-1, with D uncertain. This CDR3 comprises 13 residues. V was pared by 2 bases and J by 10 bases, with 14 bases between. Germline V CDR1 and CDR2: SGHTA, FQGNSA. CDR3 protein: CASSLNSRPTAFF. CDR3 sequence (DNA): TGTGCCAGCAGCTTAAACAGCCGGCCGACAGCTTTCTTT.